These 13 T cell receptor beta chains were sequenced from one sample in a study of blood T cell repertoires in COVID-19 (dated by TCRdb to 2019 to 2021). The library was made by the immunoSEQ multiplex PCR assay. The table comes from immuneACCESS by way of TCRdb, which keeps in-frame sequences with V and J called. Part of the clones is missing from these tables; in studies checked, under half for an unresolved V gene and the rest for unknown reasons. The sample includes about 55,000 clones, with 75% to 90% observed a single time. The leading ten clones occupy approximately 15% of the sample. What was sequenced was peripheral blood. Receptor source: a human donor in a cohort sampled during active COVID-19.

CDR3 protein: CASSLLEETQYF. The CDR3 DNA follows: TGCGCCAGCAGCCTCCTTGAAGAGACCCAGTACTTC. The rearrangement links TRBV5-1 to TRBJ2-5; D gene unclear. The CDR3 length is 12 residues. Germline V lookup: CDR1 SGHRS, CDR2 YFSETQ. Trimming took off 4 bases at V and 3 bases at J, with 7 bases between the two ends.

This chain joins TRBV3-1 (or the pseudogene TRBV3-2) and TRBJ2-5; tentatively, D is TRBD2 (6 bases). V shed 5 bases and J shed 5 bases, with 6 bases lying between them. CDR3 size: 11 residues. Germline V gives CDR1 LGHDT, CDR2 YNNKEL (reference sequence). The CDR3 loop reads CASSGGETQYF. DNA of the CDR3: TGTGCCAGCAGCGGAGGGGAGACCCAGTACTTC.

This chain joins TRBV7-3 and TRBJ2-1, with TRBD2 matching over 8 bases. In germline, CDR1 is SGHTA, CDR2 FQGTGA. J gave up 7 bases and V 4 bases, and 3 bases lay outside the gene matches. The CDR3 has 13 residues. The CDR3 DNA reads as TGTGCCAGCAGCTCAACGGGGGGGAATGAGCAGTTCTTC. It translates to CASSSTGGNEQFF.

V is TRBV5-1 and J is TRBJ2-7, with 12 bases identical to TRBD1. Germline CDR1 SGHRS, CDR2 YFSETQ. This CDR3 region has 14 residues. V was clipped by 3 bases and J by 5 bases; unmatched bases: 3. The CDR3 region is CASSSGTGGNEQYF. CDR3 sequence (DNA): TGCGCCAGCAGCTCCGGGACAGGGGGCAACGAGCAGTACTTC.

The chain combines TRBV5-4 with TRBJ2-1; 12 positions match TRBD1. CDR1 and CDR2 from the germline V gene are SGHNT and YYREEE (reference sequence). The CDR3 is 14 amino acids. The J segment lost 9 bases and the V segment lost 4 bases, leaving 5 bases of the junction unmatched. The chain's CDR3 is CASSAGQGAVEQFF. Here the CDR3 DNA reads TGTGCCAGCAGCGCGGGACAGGGGGCGGTTGAGCAGTTCTTC.

The rearrangement uses TRBV3-1 (or the pseudogene TRBV3-2) and TRBJ1-2; no reliable D call. Germline V gives CDR1 LGHDT, CDR2 YNNKEL (reference sequence). Trimming took off 3 bases at V and 8 bases at J, with 16 bases between the two ends. CDR3 length: 14 amino acids. The DNA for the CDR3 is TGTGCCAGCAGCCAGGGAGTAGCTGGGAGAGGCTACACCTTC. Its protein is CASSQGVAGRGYTF.

This chain links TRBV6-6 with TRBJ1-4; TRBD1 agrees at 9 bases. The J segment lost 5 bases and the V segment lost 6 bases, leaving 4 bases of the junction unmatched. The CDR3 sequence is 14 residues long. Germline lookup yields CDR1 MNHNY and CDR2 SVGAGI (reference sequence). CDR3: CASSLGQGNEKLFF. Written as DNA, the CDR3 is TGTGCCAGCAGCCTTGGACAGGGGAATGAAAAACTGTTTTTT.

This chain links TRBV10-3 with TRBJ1-2; the D gene is possibly TRBD1 (5 bases). Germline CDR1 ENHRY, CDR2 SYGVKD. The CDR3 has 14 residues. V was clipped by 0 bases and J by 4 bases, with 9 bases between them. The CDR3 region has the DNA TGTGCCATCAGTGAGTCTGGGGGGAGCTATGGCTACACCTTC. This sequence encodes CAISESGGSYGYTF.

This chain joins TRBV6-6 and TRBJ1-4; 7 bases match TRBD1. Per germline, CDR1 MNHNY and CDR2 SVGAGI (reference sequence). CDR3 length: 15 amino acids. V was clipped by 2 bases and J by 4 bases; unmatched bases: 4. The DNA for the CDR3 is TGTGCCAGCAGTTACACGGGACAGAATAATGAAAAACTGTTTTTT. Residues: CASSYTGQNNEKLFF.

The gene calls are TRBV7-3 and TRBJ2-1, with D tentatively TRBD2 (6 bases). Per the germline V gene, CDR1 is SGHTA and CDR2 is FQGTGA. The ends were cut back, 6 bases at V and 5 bases at J, with 11 bases in the middle. The CDR3 is made up of 13 amino acids. DNA for the CDR3: TGTGCCAGCAGTGTGGGGGGACACAATGAGCAGTTCTTC. Encoded protein: CASSVGGHNEQFF.

The chain combines TRBV19 with TRBJ2-6, with TRBD1 matching 9 bases. Looked up from germline, CDR1 is LNHDA and CDR2 is SQIVND (reference sequence). V gave up 4 bases and J gave up 2 bases; unmatched junction bases: 6. This CDR3 is built from 17 residues. CDR3 amino acids: CASSRGQGYPGANVLTF. The CDR3 DNA reads as TGTGCCAGTAGTAGGGGACAGGGTTACCCTGGGGCCAACGTCCTGACTTTC.

The chain joins TRBV3-1 (or the pseudogene TRBV3-2) to TRBJ2-1; 8 bases map to TRBD1. The length of the CDR3 is 15 residues. The V gene end was trimmed by 5 bases and the J gene end by 5 bases; junction bases not matched to a gene: 8. Germline CDR1 is LGHDT and CDR2 is YNNKEL (reference sequence). The DNA of the CDR3 is TGTGCCAGCAGCTTTACATACAGGGGGAACAATGAGCAGTTCTTC. Its translation is CASSFTYRGNNEQFF.

J is TRBJ1-1 and V is TRBV5-1; D is unclear. The germline V gene has CDR1 SGHRS and CDR2 YFSETQ. Trimming removed 4 bases from V and 2 bases from J, with 12 bases in between. CDR3 length: 14 residues. The CDR3 sequence is CASSLYGRNTEAFF. The CDR3 DNA is TGCGCCAGCAGCCTATACGGGAGAAACACTGAAGCTTTCTTT.